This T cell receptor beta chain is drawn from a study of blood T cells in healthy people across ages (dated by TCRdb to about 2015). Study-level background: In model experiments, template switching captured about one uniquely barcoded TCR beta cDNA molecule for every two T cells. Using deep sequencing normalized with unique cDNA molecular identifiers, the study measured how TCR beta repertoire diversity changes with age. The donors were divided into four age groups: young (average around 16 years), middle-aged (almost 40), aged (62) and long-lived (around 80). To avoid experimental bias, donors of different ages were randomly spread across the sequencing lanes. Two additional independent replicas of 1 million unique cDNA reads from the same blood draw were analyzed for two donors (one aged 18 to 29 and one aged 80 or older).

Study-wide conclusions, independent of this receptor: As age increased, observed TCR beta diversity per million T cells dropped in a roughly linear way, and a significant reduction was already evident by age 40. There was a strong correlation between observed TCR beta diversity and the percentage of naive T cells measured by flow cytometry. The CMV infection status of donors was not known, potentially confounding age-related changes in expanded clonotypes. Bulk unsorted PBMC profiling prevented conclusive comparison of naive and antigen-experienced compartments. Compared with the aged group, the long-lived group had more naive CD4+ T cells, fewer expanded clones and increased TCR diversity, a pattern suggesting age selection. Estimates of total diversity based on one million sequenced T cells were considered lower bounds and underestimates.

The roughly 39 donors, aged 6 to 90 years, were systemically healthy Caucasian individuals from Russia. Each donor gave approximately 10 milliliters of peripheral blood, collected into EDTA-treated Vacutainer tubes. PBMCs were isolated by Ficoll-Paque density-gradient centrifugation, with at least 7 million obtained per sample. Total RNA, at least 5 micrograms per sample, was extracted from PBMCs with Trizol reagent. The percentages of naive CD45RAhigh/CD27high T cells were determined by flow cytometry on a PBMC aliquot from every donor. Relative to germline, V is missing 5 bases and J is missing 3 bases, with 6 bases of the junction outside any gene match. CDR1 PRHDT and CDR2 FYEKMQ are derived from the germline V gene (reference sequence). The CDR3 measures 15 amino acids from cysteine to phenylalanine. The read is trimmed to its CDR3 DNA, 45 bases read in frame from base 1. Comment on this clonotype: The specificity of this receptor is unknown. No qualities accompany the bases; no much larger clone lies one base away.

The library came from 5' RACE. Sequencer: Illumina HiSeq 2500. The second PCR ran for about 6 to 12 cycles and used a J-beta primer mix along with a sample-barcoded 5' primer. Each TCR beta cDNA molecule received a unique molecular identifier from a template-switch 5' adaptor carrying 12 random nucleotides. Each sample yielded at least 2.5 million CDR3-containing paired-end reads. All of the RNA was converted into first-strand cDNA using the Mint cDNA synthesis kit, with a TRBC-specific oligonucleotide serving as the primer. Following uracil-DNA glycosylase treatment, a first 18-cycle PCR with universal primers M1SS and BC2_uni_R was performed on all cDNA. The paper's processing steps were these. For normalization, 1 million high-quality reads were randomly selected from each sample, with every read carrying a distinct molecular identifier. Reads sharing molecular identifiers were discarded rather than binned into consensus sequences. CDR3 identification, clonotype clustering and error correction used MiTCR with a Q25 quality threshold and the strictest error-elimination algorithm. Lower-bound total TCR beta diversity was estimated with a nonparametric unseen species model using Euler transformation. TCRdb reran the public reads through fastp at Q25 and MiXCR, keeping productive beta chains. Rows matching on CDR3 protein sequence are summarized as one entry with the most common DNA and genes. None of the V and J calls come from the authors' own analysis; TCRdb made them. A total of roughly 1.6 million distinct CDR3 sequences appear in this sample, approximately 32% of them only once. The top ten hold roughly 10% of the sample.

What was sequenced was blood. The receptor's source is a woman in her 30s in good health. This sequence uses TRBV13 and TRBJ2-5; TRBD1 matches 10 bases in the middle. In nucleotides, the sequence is TGTGCCAGCAGCCCAGCCGGGACAGGGGAAGAGACCCAGTACTTC. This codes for CASSPAGTGEETQYF.